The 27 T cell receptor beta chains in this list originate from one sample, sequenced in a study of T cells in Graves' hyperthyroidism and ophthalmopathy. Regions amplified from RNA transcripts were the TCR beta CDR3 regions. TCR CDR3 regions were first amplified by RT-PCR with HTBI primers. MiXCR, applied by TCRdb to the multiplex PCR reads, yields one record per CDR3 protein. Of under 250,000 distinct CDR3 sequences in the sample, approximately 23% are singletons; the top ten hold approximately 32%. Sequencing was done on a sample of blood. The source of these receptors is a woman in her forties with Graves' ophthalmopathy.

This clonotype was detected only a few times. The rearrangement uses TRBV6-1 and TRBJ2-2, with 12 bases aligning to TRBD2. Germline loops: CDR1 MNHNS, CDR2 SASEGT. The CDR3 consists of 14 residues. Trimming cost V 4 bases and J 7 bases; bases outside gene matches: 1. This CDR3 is CASSVTSGGGELFF. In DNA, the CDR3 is TGTGCCAGCAGTGTGACTAGCGGGGGCGGGGAGCTGTTTTTT.

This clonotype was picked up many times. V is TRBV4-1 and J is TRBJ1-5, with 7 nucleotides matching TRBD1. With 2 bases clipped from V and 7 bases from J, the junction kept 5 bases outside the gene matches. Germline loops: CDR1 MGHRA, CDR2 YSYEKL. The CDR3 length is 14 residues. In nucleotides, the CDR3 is TGCGCCAGCAGCCAACCCGGACAGGTACAGCCCCAGCATTTT. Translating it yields CASSQPGQVQPQHF.

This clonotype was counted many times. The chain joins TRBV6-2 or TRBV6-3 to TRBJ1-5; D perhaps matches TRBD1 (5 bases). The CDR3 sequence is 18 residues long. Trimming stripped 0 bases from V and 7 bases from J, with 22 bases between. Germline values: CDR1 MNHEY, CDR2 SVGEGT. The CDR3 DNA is TGTGCCAGCAGTTACTCGGGACGGCGACTGTCACCTGACCAGCCCCAGCATTTT. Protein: CASSYSGRRLSPDQPQHF.

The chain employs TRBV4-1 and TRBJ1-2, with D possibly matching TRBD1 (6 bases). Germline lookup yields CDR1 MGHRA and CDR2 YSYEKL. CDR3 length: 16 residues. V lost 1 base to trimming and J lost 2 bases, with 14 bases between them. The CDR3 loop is CASSQVGSGANYGYTF. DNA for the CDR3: TGCGCCAGCAGCCAAGTGGGGTCAGGGGCCAACTATGGCTACACCTTC.

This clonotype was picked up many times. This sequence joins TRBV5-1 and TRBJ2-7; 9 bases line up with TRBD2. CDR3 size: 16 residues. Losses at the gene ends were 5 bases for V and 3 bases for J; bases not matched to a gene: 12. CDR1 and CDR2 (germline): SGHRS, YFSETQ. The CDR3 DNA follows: TGCGCCAGCAGTCTTAGTTGGGGTAGCGGGAGCTACGAGCAGTACTTC. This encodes CASSLSWGSGSYEQYF.

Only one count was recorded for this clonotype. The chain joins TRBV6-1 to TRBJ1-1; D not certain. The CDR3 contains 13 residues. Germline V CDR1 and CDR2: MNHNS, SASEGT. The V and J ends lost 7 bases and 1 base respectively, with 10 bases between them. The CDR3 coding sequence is TGTGCCAGCAACTATAGGGAGAACACTGAAGCTTTCTTT. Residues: CASNYRENTEAFF.

For the CDR3, the DNA is TGCAGCGTTGAAGATCTTAACAGGGCCCCCTACGAGCAGTACTTC. Translating it yields CSVEDLNRAPYEQYF. The chain combines TRBV29-1 with TRBJ2-7; D is perhaps TRBD1 (6 bases). CDR1 and CDR2 from the germline V gene are SQVTM and ANQGSEA. The CDR3 runs 15 residues. Trimming removed 0 bases from V and 2 bases from J, with 14 bases in between.

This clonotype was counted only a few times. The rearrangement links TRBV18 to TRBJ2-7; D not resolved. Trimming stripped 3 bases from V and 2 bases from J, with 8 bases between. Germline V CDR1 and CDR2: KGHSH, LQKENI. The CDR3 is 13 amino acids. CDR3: CASSPETAYEQYF. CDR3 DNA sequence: TGTGCCAGCTCACCCGAGACTGCCTACGAGCAGTACTTC.

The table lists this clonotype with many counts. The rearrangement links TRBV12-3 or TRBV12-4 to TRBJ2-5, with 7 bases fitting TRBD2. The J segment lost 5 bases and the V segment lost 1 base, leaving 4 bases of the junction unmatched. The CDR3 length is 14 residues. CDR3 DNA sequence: TGTGCCAGCAGTTTAGGGGGGGGATGGGAGACCCAGTACTTC. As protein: CASSLGGGWETQYF.

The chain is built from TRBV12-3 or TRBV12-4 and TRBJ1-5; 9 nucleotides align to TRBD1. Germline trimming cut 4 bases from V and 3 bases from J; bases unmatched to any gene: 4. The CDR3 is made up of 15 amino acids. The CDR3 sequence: CASSWGTGHNQPQHF. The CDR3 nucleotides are TGTGCCAGCAGTTGGGGGACAGGGCACAATCAGCCCCAGCATTTT.

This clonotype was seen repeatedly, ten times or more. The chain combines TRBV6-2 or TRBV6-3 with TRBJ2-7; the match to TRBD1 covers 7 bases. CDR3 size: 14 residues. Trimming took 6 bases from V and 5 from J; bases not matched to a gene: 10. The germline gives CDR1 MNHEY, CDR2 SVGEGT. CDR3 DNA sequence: TGTGCCAGCAGCCGCGCCGGGACAGCGAACGAGCAGTACTTC. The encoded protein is CASSRAGTANEQYF.

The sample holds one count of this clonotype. In DNA form, the CDR3 reads TGTGCCAGCAATGTGTCTGGCGGGAGGGCCTACGAGCAGTACTTC. It codes for CASNVSGGRAYEQYF. This sequence joins TRBV28 and TRBJ2-7, with 9 bases that match TRBD2. The CDR3 runs 15 residues. Germline lookup yields CDR1 MDHEN and CDR2 SYDVKM. Trimming took 7 bases from V and 2 from J; bases not matched to a gene: 9.

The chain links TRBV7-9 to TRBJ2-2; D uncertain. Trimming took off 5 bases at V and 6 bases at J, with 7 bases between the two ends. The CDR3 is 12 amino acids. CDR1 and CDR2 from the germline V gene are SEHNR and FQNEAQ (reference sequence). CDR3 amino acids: CASSQSAGELFF. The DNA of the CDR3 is TGTGCCAGCAGCCAAAGCGCCGGGGAGCTGTTTTTT.

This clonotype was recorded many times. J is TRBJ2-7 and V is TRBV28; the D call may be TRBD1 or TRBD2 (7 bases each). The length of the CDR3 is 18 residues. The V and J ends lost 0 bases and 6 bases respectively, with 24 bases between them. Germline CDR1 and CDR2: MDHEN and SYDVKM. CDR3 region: CASSLWTGWGGGVGEQYF. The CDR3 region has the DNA TGTGCCAGCAGTTTATGGACAGGGTGGGGGGGCGGCGTGGGCGAGCAGTACTTC.

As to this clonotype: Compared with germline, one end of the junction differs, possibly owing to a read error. CDR3 amino acids: CASSYFSTGGNQPQHF. The DNA for the CDR3 is TGTGCCAGCAGTTACTTTTCAACAGGCGGCAACCAGCCCCAGCATTTT. The chain has TRBV6-2 or TRBV6-3 and TRBJ1-5; possibly TRBD1 for D (5 bases). CDR3 length equals 16 residues. Germline loops: CDR1 MNHEY, CDR2 SVGEGT.

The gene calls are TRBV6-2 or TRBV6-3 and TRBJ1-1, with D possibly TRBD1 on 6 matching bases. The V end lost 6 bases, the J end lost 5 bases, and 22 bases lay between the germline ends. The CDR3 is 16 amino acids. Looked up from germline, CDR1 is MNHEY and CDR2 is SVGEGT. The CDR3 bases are TGTGCCAGCAGCCAACCGGGACATCCAAGACGGACTGAAGCTTTCTTT. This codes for CASSQPGHPRRTEAFF.

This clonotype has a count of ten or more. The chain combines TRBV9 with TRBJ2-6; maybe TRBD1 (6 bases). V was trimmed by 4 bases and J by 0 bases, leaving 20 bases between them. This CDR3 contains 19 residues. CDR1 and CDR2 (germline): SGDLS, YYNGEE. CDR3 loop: CASSPSTGYGSSGANVLTF. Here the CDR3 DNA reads TGTGCCAGCAGCCCCTCCACAGGGTATGGGAGCTCTGGGGCCAACGTCCTGACTTTC.

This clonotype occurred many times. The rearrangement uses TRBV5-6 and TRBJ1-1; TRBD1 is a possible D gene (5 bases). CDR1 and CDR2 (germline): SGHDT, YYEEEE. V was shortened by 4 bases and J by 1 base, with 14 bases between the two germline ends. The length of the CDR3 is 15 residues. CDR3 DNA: TGTGCCAGCAGCACGGCGGGGCGGGGGAACACTGAAGCTTTCTTT. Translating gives CASSTAGRGNTEAFF.

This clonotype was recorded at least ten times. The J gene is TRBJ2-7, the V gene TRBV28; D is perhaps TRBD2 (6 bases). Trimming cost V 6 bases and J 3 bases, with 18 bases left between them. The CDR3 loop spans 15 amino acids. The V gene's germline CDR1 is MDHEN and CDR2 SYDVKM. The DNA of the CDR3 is TGTGCCAGCAGCATGCCCCGGGGGAGGAGCTACGAGCAGTACTTC. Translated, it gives CASSMPRGRSYEQYF.

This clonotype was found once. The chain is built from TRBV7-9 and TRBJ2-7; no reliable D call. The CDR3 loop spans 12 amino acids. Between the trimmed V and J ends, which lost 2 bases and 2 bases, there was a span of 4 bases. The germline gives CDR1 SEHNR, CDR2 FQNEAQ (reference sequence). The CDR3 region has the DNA TGTGCCAGCAGCTTACAACCCTACGAGCAGTACTTC. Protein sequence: CASSLQPYEQYF.

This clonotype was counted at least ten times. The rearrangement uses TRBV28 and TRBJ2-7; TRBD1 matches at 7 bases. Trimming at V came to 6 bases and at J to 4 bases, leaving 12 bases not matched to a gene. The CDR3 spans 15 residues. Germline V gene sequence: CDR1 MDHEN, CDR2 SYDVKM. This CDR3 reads CASSPLVGGGYEQYF. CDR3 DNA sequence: TGTGCCAGCAGCCCTCTCGTAGGGGGCGGTTACGAGCAGTACTTC.

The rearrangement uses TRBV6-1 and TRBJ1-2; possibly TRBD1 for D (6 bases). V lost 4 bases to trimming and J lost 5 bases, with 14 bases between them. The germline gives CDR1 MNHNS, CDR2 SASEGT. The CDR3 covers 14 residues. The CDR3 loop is CASSASGTTYGYTF. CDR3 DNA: TGTGCCAGCAGTGCCTCCGGGACAACTTATGGCTACACCTTC.

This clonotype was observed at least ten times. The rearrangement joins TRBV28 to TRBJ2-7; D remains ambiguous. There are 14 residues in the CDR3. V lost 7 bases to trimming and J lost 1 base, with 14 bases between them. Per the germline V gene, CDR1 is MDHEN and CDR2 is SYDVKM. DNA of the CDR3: TGTGCCAGCACTCTAGTACCCTGGTCCTACGAGCAGTACTTC. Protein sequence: CASTLVPWSYEQYF.

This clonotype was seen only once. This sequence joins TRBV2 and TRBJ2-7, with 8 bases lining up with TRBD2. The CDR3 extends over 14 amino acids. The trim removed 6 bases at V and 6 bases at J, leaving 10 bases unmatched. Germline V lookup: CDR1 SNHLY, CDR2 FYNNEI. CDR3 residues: CASRHSGVTCEQYF. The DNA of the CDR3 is TGTGCCAGCAGACATAGCGGGGTCACCTGCGAGCAGTACTTC. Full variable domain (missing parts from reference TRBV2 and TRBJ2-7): EPEVTQTPSHQVTQMGQEVILRCVPISNHLYFYWYRQILGQKVEFLVSFYNNEISEKSEIFDDQFSVERPDGSNFTLKIRSTKLEDSAMYFCASRHSGVTCEQYFGPGTRLTVT.

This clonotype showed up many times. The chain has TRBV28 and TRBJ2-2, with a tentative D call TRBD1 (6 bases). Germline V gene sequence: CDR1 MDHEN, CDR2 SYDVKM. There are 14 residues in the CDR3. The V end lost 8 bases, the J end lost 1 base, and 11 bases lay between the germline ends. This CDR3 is CASSRGLNTGELFF. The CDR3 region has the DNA TGTGCCAGCTCCAGGGGTCTGAACACCGGGGAGCTGTTTTTT. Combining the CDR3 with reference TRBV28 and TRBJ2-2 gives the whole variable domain DVKVTQSSRYLVKRTGEKVFLECVQDMDHENMFWYRQDPGLGLRLIYFSYDVKMKEKGDIPEGYSVSREKKERFSLILESASTNQTSMYLCASSRGLNTGELFFGEGSRLTVL.

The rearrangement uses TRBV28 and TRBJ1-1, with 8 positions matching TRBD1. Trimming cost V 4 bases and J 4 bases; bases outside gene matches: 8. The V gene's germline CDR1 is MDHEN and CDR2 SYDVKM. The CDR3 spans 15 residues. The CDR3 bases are TGTGCCAGCAGTTCCAGACAGGGGAGGGCCACTGAAGCTTTCTTT. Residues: CASSSRQGRATEAFF.

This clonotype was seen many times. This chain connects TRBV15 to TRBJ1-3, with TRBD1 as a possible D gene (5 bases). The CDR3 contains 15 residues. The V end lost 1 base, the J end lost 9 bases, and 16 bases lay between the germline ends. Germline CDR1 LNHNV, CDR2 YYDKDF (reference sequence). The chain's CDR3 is CATSRGGQGSRTIYF. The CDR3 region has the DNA TGTGCCACCAGCAGAGGCGGCCAGGGAAGTCGCACCATATATTTT. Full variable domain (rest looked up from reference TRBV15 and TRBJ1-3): DAMVIQNPRYQVTQFGKPVTLSCSQTLNHNVMYWYQQKSSQAPKLLFHYYDKDFNNEADTPDNFQSRRPNTSFCFLDIRSPGLGDTAMYLCATSRGGQGSRTIYFGEGSWLTVV.